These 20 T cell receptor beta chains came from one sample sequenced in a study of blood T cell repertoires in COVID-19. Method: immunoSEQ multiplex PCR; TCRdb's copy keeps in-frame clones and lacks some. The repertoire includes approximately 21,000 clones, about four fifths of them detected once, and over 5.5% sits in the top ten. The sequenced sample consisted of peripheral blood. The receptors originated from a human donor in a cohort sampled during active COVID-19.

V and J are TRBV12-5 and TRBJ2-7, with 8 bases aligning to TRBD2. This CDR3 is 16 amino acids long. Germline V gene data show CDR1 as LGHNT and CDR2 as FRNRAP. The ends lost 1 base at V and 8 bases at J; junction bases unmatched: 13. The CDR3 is CASGLDELAGYTKQYF. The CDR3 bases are TGTGCTAGTGGTTTGGATGAGCTAGCGGGTTATACCAAGCAGTACTTC.

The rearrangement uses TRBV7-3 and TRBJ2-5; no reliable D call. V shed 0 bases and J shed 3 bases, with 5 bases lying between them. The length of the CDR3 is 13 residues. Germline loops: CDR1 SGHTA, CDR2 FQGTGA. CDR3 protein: CASSLTQKETQYF. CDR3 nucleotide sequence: TGTGCCAGCAGCTTAACGCAGAAAGAGACCCAGTACTTC.

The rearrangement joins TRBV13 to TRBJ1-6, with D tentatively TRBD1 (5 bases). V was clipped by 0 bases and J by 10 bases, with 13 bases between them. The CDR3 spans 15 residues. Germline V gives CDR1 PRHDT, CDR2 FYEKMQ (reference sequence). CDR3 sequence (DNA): TGTGCCAGCAGCTTAGGAGGAGGGGCACGGTCACCCCTCCACTTT. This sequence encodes CASSLGGGARSPLHF.

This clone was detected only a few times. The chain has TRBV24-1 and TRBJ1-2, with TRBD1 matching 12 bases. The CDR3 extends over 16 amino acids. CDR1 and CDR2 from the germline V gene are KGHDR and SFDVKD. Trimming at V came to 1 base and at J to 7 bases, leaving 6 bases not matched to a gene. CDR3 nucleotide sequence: TGTGCCACCAGTGATTTTGGGACAGGGGGCGCGGGTGGCTACACCTTC. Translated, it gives CATSDFGTGGAGGYTF.

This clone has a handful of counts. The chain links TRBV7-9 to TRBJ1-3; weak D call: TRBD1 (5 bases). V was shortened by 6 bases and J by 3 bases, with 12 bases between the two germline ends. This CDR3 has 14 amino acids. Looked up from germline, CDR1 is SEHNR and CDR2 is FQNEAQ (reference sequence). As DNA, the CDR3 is TGTGCCAGCAGGTCCAGGGATGGTGGAAACACCATATATTTT. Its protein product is CASRSRDGGNTIYF. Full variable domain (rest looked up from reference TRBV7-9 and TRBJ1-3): DTGVSQNPRHKITKRGQNVTFRCDPISEHNRLYWYRQTLGQGPEFLTYFQNEAQLEKSRLLSDRFSAERPKGSFSTLEIQRTEQGDSAMYLCASRSRDGGNTIYFGEGSWLTVV.

The CDR3 sequence: CASSEWRDSTEAFF. CDR3 coding DNA: TGTGCCAGCAGTGAATGGAGGGACTCCACTGAAGCTTTCTTT. The chain is built from TRBV25-1 and TRBJ1-1; D possibly corresponds to TRBD1 (5 bases). Trimming shortened V by 1 base and J by 4 bases, and 10 bases separated the two germline ends. CDR1 is MGHDK, CDR2 SYGVNS, per germline. The CDR3 totals 14 residues.

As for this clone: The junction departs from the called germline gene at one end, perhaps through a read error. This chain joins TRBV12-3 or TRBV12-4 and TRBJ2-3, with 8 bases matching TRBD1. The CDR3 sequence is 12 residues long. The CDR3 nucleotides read TGTGCCAGCAGTTTAGGGCAGGGGGCTGTGAATTTT. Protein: CASSLGQGAVNF.

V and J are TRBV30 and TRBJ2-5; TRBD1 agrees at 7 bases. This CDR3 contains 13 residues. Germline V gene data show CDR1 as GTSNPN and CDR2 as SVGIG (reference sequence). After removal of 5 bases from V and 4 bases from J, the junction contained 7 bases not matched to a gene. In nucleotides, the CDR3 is TGTGCCTGGGACAGACAGGGCCGAGAGACCCAGTACTTC. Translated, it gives CAWDRQGRETQYF.

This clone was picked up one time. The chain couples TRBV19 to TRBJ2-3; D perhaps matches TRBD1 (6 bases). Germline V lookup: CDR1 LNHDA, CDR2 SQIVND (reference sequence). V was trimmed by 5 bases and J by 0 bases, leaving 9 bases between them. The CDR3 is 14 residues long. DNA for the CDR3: TGTGCCAGTAGTTTTCAGGGGAGCACAGATACGCAGTATTTT. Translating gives CASSFQGSTDTQYF.

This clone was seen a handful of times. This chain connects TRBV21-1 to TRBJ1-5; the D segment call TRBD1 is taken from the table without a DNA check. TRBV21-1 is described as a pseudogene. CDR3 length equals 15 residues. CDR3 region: CASSKGGQGEQPQHF. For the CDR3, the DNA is TGTGCCAGCAGCAAAGGAGGACAGGGGGAACAGCCCCAGCATTTT.

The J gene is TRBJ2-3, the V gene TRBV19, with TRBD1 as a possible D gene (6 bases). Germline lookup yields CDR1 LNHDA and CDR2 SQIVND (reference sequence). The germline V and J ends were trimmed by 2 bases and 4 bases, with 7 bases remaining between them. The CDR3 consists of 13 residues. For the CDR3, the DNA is TGTGCCAGTAGTATAACAGGGCCAGATACGCAGTATTTT. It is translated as CASSITGPDTQYF.

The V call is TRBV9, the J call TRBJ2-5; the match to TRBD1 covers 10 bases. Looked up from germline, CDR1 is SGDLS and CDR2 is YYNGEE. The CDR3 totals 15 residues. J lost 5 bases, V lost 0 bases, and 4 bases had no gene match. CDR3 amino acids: CASSVGTGGFETQYF. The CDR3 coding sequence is TGTGCCAGCAGCGTAGGGACAGGGGGATTCGAGACCCAGTACTTC.

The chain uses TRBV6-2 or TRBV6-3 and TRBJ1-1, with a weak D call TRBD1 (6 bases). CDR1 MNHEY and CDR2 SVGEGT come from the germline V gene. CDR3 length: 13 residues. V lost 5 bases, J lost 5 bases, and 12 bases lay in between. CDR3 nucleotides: TGTGCCAGCAGTCAAATTCAGGGGACTGAAGCTTTCTTT. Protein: CASSQIQGTEAFF.

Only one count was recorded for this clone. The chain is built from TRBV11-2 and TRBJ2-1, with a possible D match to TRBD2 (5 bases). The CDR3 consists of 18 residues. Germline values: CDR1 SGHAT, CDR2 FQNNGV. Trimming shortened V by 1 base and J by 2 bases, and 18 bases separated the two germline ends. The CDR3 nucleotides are TGTGCCAGCAGCTTAGGAGGGTCACTAGGTGCCCCCTACAATGAGCAGTTCTTC. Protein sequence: CASSLGGSLGAPYNEQFF.

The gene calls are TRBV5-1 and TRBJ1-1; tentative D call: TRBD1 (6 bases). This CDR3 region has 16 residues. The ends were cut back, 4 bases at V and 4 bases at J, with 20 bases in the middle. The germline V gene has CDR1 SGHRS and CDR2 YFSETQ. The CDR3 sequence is CASSKEQGPKSTEAFF. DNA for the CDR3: TGCGCCAGCAGCAAGGAACAGGGACCCAAGAGCACTGAAGCTTTCTTT.

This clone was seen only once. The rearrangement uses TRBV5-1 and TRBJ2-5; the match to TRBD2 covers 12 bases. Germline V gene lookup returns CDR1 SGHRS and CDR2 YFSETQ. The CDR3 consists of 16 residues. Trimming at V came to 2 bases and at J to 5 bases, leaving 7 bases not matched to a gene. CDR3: CASSLATSGGRETQYF. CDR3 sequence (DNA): TGCGCCAGCAGCTTAGCGACTAGCGGGGGTCGGGAGACCCAGTACTTC.

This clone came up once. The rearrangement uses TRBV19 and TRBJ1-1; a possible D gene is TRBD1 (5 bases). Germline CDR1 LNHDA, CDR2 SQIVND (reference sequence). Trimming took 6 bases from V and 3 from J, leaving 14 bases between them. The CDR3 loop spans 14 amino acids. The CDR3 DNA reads TGTGCCAGTAGAAAAACAGGTTGGGACACTGAAGCTTTCTTT. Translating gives CASRKTGWDTEAFF.

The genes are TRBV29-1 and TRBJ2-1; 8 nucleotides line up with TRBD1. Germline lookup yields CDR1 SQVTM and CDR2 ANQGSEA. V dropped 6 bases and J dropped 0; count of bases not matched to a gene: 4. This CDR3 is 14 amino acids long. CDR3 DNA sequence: TGCAGCGTCGACACAGGGGGCTCCTACAATGAGCAGTTCTTC. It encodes CSVDTGGSYNEQFF.

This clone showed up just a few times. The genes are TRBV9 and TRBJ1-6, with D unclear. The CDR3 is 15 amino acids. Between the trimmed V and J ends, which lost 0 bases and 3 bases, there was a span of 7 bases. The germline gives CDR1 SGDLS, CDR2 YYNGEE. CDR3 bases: TGTGCCAGCAGCGTAGTCGCAGGCTATAATTCACCCCTCCACTTT. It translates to CASSVVAGYNSPLHF.

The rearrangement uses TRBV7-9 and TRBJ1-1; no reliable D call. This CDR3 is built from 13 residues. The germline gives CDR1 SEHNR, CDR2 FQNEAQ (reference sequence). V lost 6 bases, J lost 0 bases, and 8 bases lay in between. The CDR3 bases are TGTGCCAGCAGTAGTTTAATGAACACTGAAGCTTTCTTT. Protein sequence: CASSSLMNTEAFF.